This T cell receptor (beta chain) emerged from a study of cytomegalovirus exposure and HLA in healthy donors. Whole-study findings and limits: For most TCR beta V segments, an earlier analysis put the productive rate at about 87% or about 30% of the time.

Nominal health characterized the donors when sampled, though unrecorded immune exposures were likely. Regarding this clone: The antigen is undetermined.

Primers included in the PCR were 60 Vbeta and 13 Jbeta primers. Sequenced by immunoSEQ multiplex PCR; TCRdb stores in-frame clones only, minus some. The repertoire holds fewer than 200,000 clones, around 72% seen once, with less than 1.5% in the top ten. This clonotype was sampled from a man aged 45-65 years in good health and CMV-seronegative. Sequenced sample: PBMCs.

The CDR3 loop reads CASSLGLAGGSGNEQFF. CDR3 bases: TGTGCCAGCAGCTTAGGACTAGCGGGGGGGTCGGGCAATGAGCAGTTCTTC. The genes are TRBV11-2 and TRBJ2-1, with 14 bases aligning to TRBD2. From germline, CDR1 is SGHAT and CDR2 FQNNGV. The CDR3 contains 17 residues. With V trimmed by 1 base and J by 6 bases, 5 bases remained unmatched.